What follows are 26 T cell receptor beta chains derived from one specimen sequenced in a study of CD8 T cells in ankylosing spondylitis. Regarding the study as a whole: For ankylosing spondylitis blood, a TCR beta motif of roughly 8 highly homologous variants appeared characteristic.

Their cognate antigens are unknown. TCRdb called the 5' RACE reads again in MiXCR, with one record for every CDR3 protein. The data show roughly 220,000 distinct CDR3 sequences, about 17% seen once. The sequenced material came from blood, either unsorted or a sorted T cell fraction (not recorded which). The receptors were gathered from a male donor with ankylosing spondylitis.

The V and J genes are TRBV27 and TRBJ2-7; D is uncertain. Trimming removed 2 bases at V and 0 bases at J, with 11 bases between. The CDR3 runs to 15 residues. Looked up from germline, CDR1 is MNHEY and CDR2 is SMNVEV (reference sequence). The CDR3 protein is CASSLRGLSSYEQYF. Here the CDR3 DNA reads TGTGCCAGCAGTTTACGTGGGTTGAGCTCCTACGAGCAGTACTTC.

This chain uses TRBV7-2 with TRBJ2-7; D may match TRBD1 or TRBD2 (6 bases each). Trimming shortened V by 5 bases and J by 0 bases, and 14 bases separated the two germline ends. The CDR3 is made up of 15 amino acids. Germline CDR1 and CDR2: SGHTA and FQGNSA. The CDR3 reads CASSPLGGSSYEQYF. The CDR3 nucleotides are TGTGCCAGCAGCCCACTAGGGGGGAGCTCCTACGAGCAGTACTTC.

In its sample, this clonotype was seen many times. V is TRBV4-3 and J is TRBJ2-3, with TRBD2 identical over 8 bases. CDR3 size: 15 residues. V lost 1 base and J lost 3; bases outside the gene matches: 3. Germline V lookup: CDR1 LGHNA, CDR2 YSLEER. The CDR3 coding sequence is TGCGCCAGCAGCCAAGTAGCGGGAAGAACAGATACGCAGTATTTT. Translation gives CASSQVAGRTDTQYF.

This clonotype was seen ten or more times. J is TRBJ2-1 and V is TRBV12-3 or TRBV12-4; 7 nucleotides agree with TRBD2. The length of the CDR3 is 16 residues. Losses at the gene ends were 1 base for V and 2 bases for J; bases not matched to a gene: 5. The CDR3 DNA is TGTGCCAGCAGTTTAGTTAGAACTAGCGCCTACAATGAGCAGTTCTTC. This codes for CASSLVRTSAYNEQFF.

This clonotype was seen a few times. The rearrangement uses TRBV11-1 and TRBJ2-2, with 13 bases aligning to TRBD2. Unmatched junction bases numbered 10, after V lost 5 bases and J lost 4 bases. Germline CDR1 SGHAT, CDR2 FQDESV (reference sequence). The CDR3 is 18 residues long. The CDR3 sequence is CASSQPLAGGPVTGELFF. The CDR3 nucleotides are TGTGCCAGCAGCCAACCACTAGCGGGAGGGCCGGTCACCGGGGAGCTGTTTTTT.

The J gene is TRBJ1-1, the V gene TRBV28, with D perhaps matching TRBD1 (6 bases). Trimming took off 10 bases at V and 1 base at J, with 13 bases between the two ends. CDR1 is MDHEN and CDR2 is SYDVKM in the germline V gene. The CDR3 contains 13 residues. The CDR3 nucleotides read TGTGCCACCGGGCGACAGGAGAACACTGAAGCTTTCTTT. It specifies CATGRQENTEAFF. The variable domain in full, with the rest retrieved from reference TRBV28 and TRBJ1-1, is DVKVTQSSRYLVKRTGEKVFLECVQDMDHENMFWYRQDPGLGLRLIYFSYDVKMKEKGDIPEGYSVSREKKERFSLILESASTNQTSMYLCATGRQENTEAFFGQGTRLTVV.

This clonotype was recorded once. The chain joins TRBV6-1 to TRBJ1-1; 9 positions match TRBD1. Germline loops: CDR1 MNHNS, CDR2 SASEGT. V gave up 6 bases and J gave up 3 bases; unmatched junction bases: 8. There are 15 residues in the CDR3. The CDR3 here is CASRLGTGRDTEAFF. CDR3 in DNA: TGTGCCAGCAGACTTGGGACAGGGAGGGACACTGAAGCTTTCTTT.

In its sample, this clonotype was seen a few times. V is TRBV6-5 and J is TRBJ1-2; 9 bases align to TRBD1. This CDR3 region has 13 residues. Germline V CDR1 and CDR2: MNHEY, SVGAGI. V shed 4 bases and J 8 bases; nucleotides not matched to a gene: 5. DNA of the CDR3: TGTGCCAGCAGTTCCGGGACAGGGTTAGGCTACACCTTC. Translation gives CASSSGTGLGYTF.

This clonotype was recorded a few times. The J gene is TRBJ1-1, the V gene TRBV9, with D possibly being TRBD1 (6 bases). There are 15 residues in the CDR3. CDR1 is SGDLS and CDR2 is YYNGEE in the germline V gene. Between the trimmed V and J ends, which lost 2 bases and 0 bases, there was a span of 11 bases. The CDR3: CASSVHRDLNTEAFF. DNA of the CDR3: TGTGCCAGCAGCGTCCACAGGGATCTGAACACTGAAGCTTTCTTT.

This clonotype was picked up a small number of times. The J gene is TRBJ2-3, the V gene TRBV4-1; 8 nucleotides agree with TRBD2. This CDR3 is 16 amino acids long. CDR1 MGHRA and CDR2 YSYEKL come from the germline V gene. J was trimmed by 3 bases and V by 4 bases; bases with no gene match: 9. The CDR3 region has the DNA TGCGCCAGCAGCCCCGCCTCATTAGCGGGAACAGATACGCAGTATTTT. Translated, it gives CASSPASLAGTDTQYF.

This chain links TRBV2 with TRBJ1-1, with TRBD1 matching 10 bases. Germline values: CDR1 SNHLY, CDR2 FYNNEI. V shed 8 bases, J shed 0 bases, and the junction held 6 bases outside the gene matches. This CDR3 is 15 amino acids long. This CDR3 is CASLQTGGVNTEAFF. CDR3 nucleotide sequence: TGTGCCAGCTTACAGACAGGGGGCGTGAACACTGAAGCTTTCTTT.

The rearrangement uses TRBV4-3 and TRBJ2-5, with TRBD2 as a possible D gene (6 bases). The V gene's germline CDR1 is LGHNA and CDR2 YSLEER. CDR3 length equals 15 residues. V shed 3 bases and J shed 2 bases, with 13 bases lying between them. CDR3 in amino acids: CASSQTRRVQETQYF. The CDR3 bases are TGCGCCAGCAGCCAGACAAGGAGGGTACAAGAGACCCAGTACTTC.

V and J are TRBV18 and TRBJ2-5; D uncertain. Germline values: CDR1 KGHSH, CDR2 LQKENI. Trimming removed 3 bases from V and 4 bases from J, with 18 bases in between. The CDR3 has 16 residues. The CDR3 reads CASSPPGPPNPETQYF. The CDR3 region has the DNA TGTGCCAGCTCACCTCCAGGACCCCCAAACCCAGAGACCCAGTACTTC.

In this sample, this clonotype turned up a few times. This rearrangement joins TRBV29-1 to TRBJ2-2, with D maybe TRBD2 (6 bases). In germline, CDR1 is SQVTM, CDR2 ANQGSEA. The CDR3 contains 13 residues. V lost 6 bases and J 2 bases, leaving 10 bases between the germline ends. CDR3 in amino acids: CSVPTSNTGELFF. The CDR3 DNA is TGCAGCGTCCCGACTAGTAACACCGGGGAGCTGTTTTTT.

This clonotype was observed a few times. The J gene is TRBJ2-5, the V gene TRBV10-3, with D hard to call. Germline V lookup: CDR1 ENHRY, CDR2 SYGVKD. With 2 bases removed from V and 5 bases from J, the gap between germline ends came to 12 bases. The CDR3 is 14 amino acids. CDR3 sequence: CAISEAGPDETQYF. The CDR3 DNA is TGTGCCATCAGTGAGGCAGGCCCCGATGAGACCCAGTACTTC.

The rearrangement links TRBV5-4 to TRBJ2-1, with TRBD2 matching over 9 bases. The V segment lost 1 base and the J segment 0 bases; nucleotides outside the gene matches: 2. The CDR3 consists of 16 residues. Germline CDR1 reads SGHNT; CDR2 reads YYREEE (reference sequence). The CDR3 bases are TGTGCCAGCAGCTTGAATAGCGGGAGCTCCTACAATGAGCAGTTCTTC. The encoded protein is CASSLNSGSSYNEQFF.

CDR3 in amino acids: CASSPLGIAATYEQYF. The CDR3 bases are TGTGCCAGCAGCCCTCTTGGGATAGCGGCAACCTACGAGCAGTACTTC. The chain uses TRBV7-9 and TRBJ2-7; a possible D gene is TRBD2 (6 bases). CDR3 length equals 16 residues. The V and J ends lost 5 bases and 2 bases respectively, with 19 bases between them. Looked up from germline, CDR1 is SEHNR and CDR2 is FQNEAQ (reference sequence).

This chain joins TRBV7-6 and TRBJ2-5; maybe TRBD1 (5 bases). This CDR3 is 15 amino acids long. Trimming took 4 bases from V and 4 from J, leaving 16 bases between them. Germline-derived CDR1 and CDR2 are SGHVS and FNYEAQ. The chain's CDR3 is CASSSRQGPGETQYF. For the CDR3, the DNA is TGTGCCAGCAGCTCCCGGCAGGGCCCCGGAGAGACCCAGTACTTC. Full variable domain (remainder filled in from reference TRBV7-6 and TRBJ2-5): GAGVSQSPRYKVTKRGQDVALRCDPISGHVSLYWYRQALGQGPEFLTYFNYEAQQDKSGLPNDRFSAERPEGSISTLTIQRTEQRDSAMYRCASSSRQGPGETQYFGPGTRLLVL.

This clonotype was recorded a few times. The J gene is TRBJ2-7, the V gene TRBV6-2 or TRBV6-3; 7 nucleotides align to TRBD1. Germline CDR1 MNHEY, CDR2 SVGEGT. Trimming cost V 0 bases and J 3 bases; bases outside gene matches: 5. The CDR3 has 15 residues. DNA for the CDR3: TGTGCCAGCAGTTACTCGTTGACAGGGTTCTACGAGCAGTACTTC. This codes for CASSYSLTGFYEQYF.

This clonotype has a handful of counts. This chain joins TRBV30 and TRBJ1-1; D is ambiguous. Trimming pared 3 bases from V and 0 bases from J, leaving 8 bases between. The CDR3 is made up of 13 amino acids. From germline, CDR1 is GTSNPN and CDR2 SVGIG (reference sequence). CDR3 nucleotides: TGTGCCTGGAGACCAGGTATGAACACTGAAGCTTTCTTT. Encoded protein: CAWRPGMNTEAFF. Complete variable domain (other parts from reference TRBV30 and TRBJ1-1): SQTIHQWPATLVQPVGSPLSLECTVEGTSNPNLYWYRQAAGRGLQLLFYSVGIGQISSEVPQNLSASRPQDRQFILSSKKLLLSDSGFYLCAWRPGMNTEAFFGQGTRLTVV.

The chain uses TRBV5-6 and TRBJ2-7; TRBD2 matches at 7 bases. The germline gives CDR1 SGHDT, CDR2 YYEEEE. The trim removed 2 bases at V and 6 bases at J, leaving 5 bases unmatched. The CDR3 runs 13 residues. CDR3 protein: CASSFRSGAEQYF. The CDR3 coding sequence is TGTGCCAGCAGCTTTCGAAGCGGGGCCGAGCAGTACTTC.

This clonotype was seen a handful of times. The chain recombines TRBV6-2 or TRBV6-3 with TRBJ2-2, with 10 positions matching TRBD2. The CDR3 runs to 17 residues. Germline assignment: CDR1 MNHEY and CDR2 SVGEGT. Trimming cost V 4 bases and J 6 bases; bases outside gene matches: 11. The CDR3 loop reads CASSSPAPSGSSGELFF. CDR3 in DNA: TGTGCCAGCAGTTCCCCCGCGCCTAGCGGGAGTTCCGGGGAGCTGTTTTTT.

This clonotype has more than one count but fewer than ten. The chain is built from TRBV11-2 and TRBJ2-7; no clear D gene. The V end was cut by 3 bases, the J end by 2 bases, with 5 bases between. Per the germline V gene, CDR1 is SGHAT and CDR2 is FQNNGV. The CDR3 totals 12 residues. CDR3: CASSFPTYEQYF. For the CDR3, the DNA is TGTGCCAGCAGCTTTCCCACCTACGAGCAGTACTTC.

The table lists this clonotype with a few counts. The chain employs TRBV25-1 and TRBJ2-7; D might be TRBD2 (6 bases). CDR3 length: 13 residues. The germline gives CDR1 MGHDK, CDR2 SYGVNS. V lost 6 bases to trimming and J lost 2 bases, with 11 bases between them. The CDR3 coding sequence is TGTGCCAGCAGGCAGGGAGGTACCTACGAGCAGTACTTC. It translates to CASRQGGTYEQYF.

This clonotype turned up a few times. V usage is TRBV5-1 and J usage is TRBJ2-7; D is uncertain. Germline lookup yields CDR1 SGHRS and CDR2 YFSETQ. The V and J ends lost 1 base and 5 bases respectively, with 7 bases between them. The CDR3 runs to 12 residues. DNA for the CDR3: TGCGCCAGCAGCTTGATACCCAACGAGCAGTACTTC. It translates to CASSLIPNEQYF.

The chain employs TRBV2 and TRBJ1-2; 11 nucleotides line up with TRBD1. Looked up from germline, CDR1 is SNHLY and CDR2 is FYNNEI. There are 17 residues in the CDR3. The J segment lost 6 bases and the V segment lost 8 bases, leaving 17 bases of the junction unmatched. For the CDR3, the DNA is TGTGCCAGCCCCTCCGGCCTCGGGACAGGGGGATCCGATGGCTACACCTTC. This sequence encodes CASPSGLGTGGSDGYTF.